The 2 T cell receptor beta chains presented below share a single source sample, sequenced in a study of T-cell reconstitution after alpha-beta-depleted transplantation in children. It was with unique molecular identifiers that the TCRbeta library was prepared. TCRdb itself ran the PCR reads through MiXCR, one entry per CDR3 protein. In the table there are about 240,000 distinct CDR3 sequences, roughly 24% of which are singletons. The sequenced sample was PBMCs, obtained before TCRalphabeta/CD19-depleted stem cell transplant. These receptors were taken from a girl aged 2 to 9 with Fanconi anemia, due to receive a stem cell transplant.

This clonotype was observed a handful of times. V and J are TRBV20-1 and TRBJ2-3; no clear D. Germline CDR1 is DFQATT and CDR2 is SNEGSKA (reference sequence). The CDR3 is 13 amino acids. V was pared by 6 bases and J by 0 bases, with 10 bases between. CDR3 amino acids: CSADDSSTDTQYF. Here the CDR3 DNA reads TGCAGTGCCGATGACTCTAGCACAGATACGCAGTATTTT.

This clonotype was seen only a few times. DNA of the CDR3: TGTGCCAGCAGTATAGCAGAACAGTACGAGCAGTACTTC. Its protein is CASSIAEQYEQYF. The chain has TRBV27 and TRBJ2-7; D unclear. Looked up from germline, CDR1 is MNHEY and CDR2 is SMNVEV (reference sequence). V lost 5 bases, J lost 4 bases, and 12 bases lay in between. The CDR3 loop spans 13 amino acids.